Listed below are T cell receptor beta chains from one sample, sequenced in a study of cytomegalovirus exposure and HLA in healthy donors. Clones were read by immunoSEQ multiplex PCR, and TCRdb kept only the in-frame ones, dropping some. This sample's table has approximately 150,000 clones. Sequenced input: PBMCs. These receptors came from a woman in her fifties or sixties in good health and CMV-seronegative. CDR3s include the opening cysteine and the closing phenylalanine or tryptophan. The D gene is left open where the match is weak.

v_call	j_call	d_call	cdr3_nt	cdr3_aa
TRBV19	TRBJ2-1	-	TGTGCCAGTAAAGAAAGGCAAGCGAGCTCCTACAATGAGCAGTTCTTC	CASKERQASSYNEQFF
TRBV18	TRBJ2-6	TRBD1	TGTGCCAGCTCACAACGGACAGGGTCCATCTCTGGGGCCAACGTCCTGACTTTC	CASSQRTGSISGANVLTF
TRBV2	TRBJ2-7	TRBD2	TGTGCCAGCAGTGTTGAAGCGGGAGAGGGCGAGCAGTACTTC	CASSVEAGEGEQYF
TRBV7-9	TRBJ1-1	-	TGTGCCAGCAGCTTTGGGGGCAACACTGAAGCTTTCTTT	CASSFGGNTEAFF
TRBV4-1	TRBJ2-7	TRBD1	TGCGCCAGCAGCCAAGATTTCAGGGGGCTTGAGCAGTACTTC	CASSQDFRGLEQYF
TRBV9	TRBJ2-1	TRBD2	TGTGCCAGCAGCGAAACTAGCGGGGGGGCCTACAATGAGCAGTTCTTC	CASSETSGGAYNEQFF
TRBV11-2	TRBJ2-3	TRBD2	TGTGCCAGCAGCTTAGACGGGGGGGCCGCAGATACGCAGTATTTT	CASSLDGGAADTQYF
TRBV4-2	TRBJ1-3	-	TGTGCCAGCAGCCAAGACTTACAGGGATTTTACCGAACAGGAAACACCATATATTTT	CASSQDLQGFYRTGNTIYF
TRBV19	TRBJ2-4	-	TGTGCCAGTAGTATATATAGCCGGGTCCAAGAAAACATTCAGTACTTC	CASSIYSRVQENIQYF
TRBV7-9	TRBJ2-1	TRBD2	TGTGCCAGCAGCTCAGTTGGACTAGCGGGAGGGCGGAATGAGCAGTTCTTC	CASSSVGLAGGRNEQFF
TRBV28	TRBJ1-1	-	TGTGCCAGCAAGGAGGAGGCCCTCGGGGCTGAAGCTTTCTTT	CASKEEALGAEAFF
TRBV5-4	TRBJ1-1	-	TGTGCCAGCAGCTTGGCCAACATGAACACTGAAGCTTTCTTT	CASSLANMNTEAFF
TRBV19	TRBJ2-7	TRBD1	TGTGCCAGTAGTATGTGGGGGGACAGGGGGGCCTACGAGCAGTACTTC	CASSMWGDRGAYEQYF
TRBV4-2	TRBJ1-2	-	TGTGCCAGCAGCCCGTACGGCGGGACGGAAAACTATGGCTACACCTTC	CASSPYGGTENYGYTF
TRBV6-1	TRBJ1-1	-	TGTGCCAGCAGTCCCCGACAGGCTGAAGCTTTCTTT	CASSPRQAEAFF
TRBV7-3	TRBJ2-5	TRBD2	TGTGCCAGCAGCTTAGGGGGAGGGCAAGAGACCCAGTACTTC	CASSLGGGQETQYF